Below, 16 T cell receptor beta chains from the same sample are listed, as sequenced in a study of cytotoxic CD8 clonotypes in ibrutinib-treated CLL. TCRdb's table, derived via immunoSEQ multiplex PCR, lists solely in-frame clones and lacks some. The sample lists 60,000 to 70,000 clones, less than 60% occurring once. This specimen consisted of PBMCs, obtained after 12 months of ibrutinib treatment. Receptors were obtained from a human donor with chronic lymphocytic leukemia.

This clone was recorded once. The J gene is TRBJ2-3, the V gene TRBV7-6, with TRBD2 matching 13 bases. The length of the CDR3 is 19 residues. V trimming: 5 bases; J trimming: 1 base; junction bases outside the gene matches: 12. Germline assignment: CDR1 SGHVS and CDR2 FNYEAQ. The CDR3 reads CASSPSWTSGSVGTDTQYF. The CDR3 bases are TGTGCCAGCAGCCCATCGTGGACTAGCGGGAGTGTCGGCACAGATACGCAGTATTTT.

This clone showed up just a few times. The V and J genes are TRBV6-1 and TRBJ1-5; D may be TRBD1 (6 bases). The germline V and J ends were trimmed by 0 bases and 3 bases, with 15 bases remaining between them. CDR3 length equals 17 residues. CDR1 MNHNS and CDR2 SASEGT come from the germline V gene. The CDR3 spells CASSEAPGVWNNQPQHF. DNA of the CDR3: TGTGCCAGCAGTGAAGCGCCAGGGGTTTGGAACAATCAGCCCCAGCATTTT.

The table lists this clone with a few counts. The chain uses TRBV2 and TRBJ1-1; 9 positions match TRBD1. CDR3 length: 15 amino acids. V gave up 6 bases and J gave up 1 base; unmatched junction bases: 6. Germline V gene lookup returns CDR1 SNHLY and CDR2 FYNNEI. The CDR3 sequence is CASRGDRAGNTEAFF. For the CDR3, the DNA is TGTGCCAGCAGAGGGGACAGGGCCGGGAACACTGAAGCTTTCTTT.

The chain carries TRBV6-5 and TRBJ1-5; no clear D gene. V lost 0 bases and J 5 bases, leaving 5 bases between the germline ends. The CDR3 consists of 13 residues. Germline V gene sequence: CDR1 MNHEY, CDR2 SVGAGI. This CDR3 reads CASSYSRDQPQHF. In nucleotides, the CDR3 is TGTGCCAGCAGTTACTCTAGGGATCAGCCCCAGCATTTT.

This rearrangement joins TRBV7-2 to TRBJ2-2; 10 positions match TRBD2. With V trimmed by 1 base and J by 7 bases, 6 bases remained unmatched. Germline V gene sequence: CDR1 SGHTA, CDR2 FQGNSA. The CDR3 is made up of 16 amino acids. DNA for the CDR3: TGTGCCAGCAGCTTAGAAACTAGCGGGGTCGGCGGGGAGCTGTTTTTT. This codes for CASSLETSGVGGELFF. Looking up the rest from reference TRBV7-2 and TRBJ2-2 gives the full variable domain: GAGVSQSPSNKVTEKGKDVELRCDPISGHTALYWYRQSLGQGLEFLIYFQGNSAPDKSGLPSDRFSAERTGGSVSTLTIQRTQQEDSAVYLCASSLETSGVGGELFFGEGSRLTVL.

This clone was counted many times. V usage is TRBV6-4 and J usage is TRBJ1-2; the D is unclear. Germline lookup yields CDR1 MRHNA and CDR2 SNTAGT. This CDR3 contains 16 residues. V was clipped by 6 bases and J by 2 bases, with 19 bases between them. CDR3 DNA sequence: TGTGCCAGCAGAGGCCTTGACACTCAATCAAACTATGGCTACACCTTC. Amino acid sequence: CASRGLDTQSNYGYTF.

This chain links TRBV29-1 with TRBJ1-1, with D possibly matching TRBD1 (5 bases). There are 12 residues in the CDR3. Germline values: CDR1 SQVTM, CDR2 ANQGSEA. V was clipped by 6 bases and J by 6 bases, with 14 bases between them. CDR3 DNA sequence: TGCAGCGTCAAAGGGACCGCTTCTGAAGCTTTCTTT. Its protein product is CSVKGTASEAFF.

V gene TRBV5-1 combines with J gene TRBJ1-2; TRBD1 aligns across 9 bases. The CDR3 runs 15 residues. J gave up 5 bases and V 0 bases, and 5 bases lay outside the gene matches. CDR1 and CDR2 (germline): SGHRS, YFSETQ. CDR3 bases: TGCGCCAGCAGCTTGGTGACAGGGGGTACTTATGGCTACACCTTC. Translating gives CASSLVTGGTYGYTF.

CDR3 in DNA: TGCGCCAGCAGCTCAAGACTAGCGGGTTTCGGGGAGACCCAGTACTTC. It specifies CASSSRLAGFGETQYF. The V call is TRBV5-1, the J call TRBJ2-5; 10 nucleotides agree with TRBD2. V lost 3 bases to trimming and J lost 5 bases; unmatched junction nucleotides: 10. CDR1 SGHRS and CDR2 YFSETQ come from the germline V gene. The CDR3 loop spans 16 amino acids.

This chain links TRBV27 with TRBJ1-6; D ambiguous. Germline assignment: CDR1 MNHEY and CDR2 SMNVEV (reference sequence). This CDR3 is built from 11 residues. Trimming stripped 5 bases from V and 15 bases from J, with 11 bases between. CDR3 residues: CASSPGWHLHF. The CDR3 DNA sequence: TGTGCCAGCAGTCCCGGTTGGCACCTCCACTTT.

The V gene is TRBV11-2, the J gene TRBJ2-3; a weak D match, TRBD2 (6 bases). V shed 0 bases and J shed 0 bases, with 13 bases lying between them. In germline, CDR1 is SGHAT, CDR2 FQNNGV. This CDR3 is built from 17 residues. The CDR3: CASSLEQGGASTDTQYF. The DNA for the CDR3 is TGTGCCAGCAGCTTAGAGCAGGGCGGGGCCAGCACAGATACGCAGTATTTT. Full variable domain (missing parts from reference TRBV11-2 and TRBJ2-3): EAGVAQSPRYKIIEKRQSVAFWCNPISGHATLYWYQQILGQGPKLLIQFQNNGVVDDSQLPKDRFSAERLKGVDSTLKIQPAKLEDSAVYLCASSLEQGGASTDTQYFGPGTRLTVL.

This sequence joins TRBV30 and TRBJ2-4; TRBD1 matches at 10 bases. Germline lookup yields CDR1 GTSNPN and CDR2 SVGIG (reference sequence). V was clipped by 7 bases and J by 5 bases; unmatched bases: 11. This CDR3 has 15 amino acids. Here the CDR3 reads CAFAGTGVRQNIQYF. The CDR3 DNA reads TGTGCCTTCGCCGGGACAGGGGTTCGACAAAACATTCAGTACTTC. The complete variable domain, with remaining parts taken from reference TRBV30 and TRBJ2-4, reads SQTIHQWPATLVQPVGSPLSLECTVEGTSNPNLYWYRQAAGRGLQLLFYSVGIGQISSEVPQNLSASRPQDRQFILSSKKLLLSDSGFYLCAFAGTGVRQNIQYFGAGTRLSVL.

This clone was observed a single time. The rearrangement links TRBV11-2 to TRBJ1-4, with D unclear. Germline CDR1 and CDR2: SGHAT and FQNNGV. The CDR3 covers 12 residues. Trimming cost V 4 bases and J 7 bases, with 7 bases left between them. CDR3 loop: CASSSNSEKLFF. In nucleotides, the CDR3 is TGTGCCAGCAGCTCTAACAGTGAAAAACTGTTTTTT. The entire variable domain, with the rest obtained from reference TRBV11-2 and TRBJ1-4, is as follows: EAGVAQSPRYKIIEKRQSVAFWCNPISGHATLYWYQQILGQGPKLLIQFQNNGVVDDSQLPKDRFSAERLKGVDSTLKIQPAKLEDSAVYLCASSSNSEKLFFGSGTQLSVL.

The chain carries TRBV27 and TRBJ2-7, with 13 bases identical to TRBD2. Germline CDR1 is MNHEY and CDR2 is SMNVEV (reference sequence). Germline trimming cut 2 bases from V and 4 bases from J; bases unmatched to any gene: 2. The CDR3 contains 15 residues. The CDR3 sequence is CASSLETSGRYEQYF. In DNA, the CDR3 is TGTGCCAGCAGTTTAGAGACTAGCGGGAGGTACGAGCAGTACTTC.

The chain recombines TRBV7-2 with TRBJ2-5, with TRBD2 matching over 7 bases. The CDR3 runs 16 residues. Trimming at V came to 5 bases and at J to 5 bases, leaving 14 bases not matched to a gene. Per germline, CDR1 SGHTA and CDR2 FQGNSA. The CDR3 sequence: CASSTHGAGVLETQYF. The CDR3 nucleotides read TGTGCCAGCAGCACCCACGGGGCGGGAGTTTTGGAGACCCAGTACTTC. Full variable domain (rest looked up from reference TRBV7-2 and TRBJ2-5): GAGVSQSPSNKVTEKGKDVELRCDPISGHTALYWYRQSLGQGLEFLIYFQGNSAPDKSGLPSDRFSAERTGGSVSTLTIQRTQQEDSAVYLCASSTHGAGVLETQYFGPGTRLLVL.

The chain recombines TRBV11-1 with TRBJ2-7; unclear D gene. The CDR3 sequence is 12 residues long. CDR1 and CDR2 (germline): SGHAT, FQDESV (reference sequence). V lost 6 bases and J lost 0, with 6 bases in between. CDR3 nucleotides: TGTGCCAGCAGTCGGAGCTCCTACGAGCAGTACTTC. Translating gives CASSRSSYEQYF.